Listed below are T cell receptor beta chains from one sample, sequenced in a study of blood T cell repertoires in COVID-19. TCRdb's copy holds only in-frame clones and misses some; the assay was immunoSEQ multiplex PCR. The sample yields fewer than 450,000 clones, 70% to 90% seen once. The sample comprised PBMCs or T cells enriched from blood (not recorded which). These receptors were taken from a woman aged 35 to 49 with acute COVID-19. The CDR3 runs from the conserved cysteine through the conserved F or W. A D gene is named only where the DNA matches it firmly. Clone size appears in some rows only: once, few, many, or a class for an expanded clone.

CDR3 | DNA | D | J | V | size
CASSQDSPSDTQYF | TGTGCCAGCAGCCAAGATAGCCCCTCAGATACGCAGTATTTT | . | TRBJ2-3 | TRBV3-1/TRBV3-2 | .
CASSKRTGFASTDTQYF | TGTGCCAGCAGTAAACGGACAGGGTTCGCTAGCACAGATACGCAGTATTTT | TRBD1 | TRBJ2-3 | TRBV25-1 | .
CASSLSRAGNTIYF | TGTGCCAGCAGTTTATCCAGGGCGGGAAACACCATATATTTT | . | TRBJ1-3 | TRBV27 | .
CAISESGAGAGETQYF | TGTGCCATCAGTGAGTCAGGAGCGGGGGCCGGGGAGACCCAGTACTTC | TRBD2 | TRBJ2-5 | TRBV10-3 | .
CASSQGNSREGYGYTF | TGCGCCAGCAGCCAAGGTAACAGCCGGGAAGGCTATGGCTACACCTTC | . | TRBJ1-2 | TRBV4-1 | .
CASSPLGSGGLYGYTF | TGTGCCAGCAGCCCCCTCGGGTCAGGGGGCCTCTATGGCTACACCTTC | TRBD1 | TRBJ1-2 | TRBV9 | once
CASSQVGSPNTEAFF | TGTGCCAGCAGCCAAGTCGGGAGCCCCAACACTGAAGCTTTCTTT | . | TRBJ1-1 | TRBV3-1/TRBV3-2 | once
CAWSVSGDTQYF | TGTGCCTGGAGTGTAAGCGGAGATACGCAGTATTTT | . | TRBJ2-3 | TRBV30 | .
CASSLGGKRLSGNTIYF | TGCGCCAGCAGCCTAGGCGGTAAAAGGCTCTCTGGAAACACCATATATTTT | . | TRBJ1-3 | TRBV5-1 | .
CASSLLDNGSYGYTF | TGCGCCAGCAGCTTGCTCGACAATGGAAGCTATGGCTACACCTTC | . | TRBJ1-2 | TRBV5-1 | .
CASRQQESDGYTF | TGCGCCAGCAGGCAACAGGAGTCTGATGGCTACACCTTC | . | TRBJ1-2 | TRBV5-1 | .
CASSFEAGGLVSYEQYF | TGTGCCAGCAGCTTTGAAGCGGGGGGCTTGGTCTCCTACGAGCAGTACTTC | TRBD2 | TRBJ2-7 | TRBV5-6 | .
CASSQDSNREFFWGYTF | TGTGCCAGCAGCCAAGATTCCAACAGGGAATTCTTCTGGGGCTACACCTTC | . | TRBJ1-2 | TRBV4-2 | .
CASSLVFGLASYEQYF | TGCGCCAGCAGCTTGGTTTTTGGACTTGCCTCCTACGAGCAGTACTTC | . | TRBJ2-7 | TRBV5-1 | .
CASSYDRLYEQYF | TGTGCCAGCAGTTACGACAGGCTCTACGAGCAGTACTTC | . | TRBJ2-7 | TRBV6-2/TRBV6-3 | .
CASVERQRNSPLHF | TGTGCCAGCGTCGAGAGACAGAGGAATTCACCCCTCCACTTT | . | TRBJ1-6 | TRBV2 | .
CATSTLQWIDEQFF | TGTGCCACCAGTACGTTACAGTGGATAGATGAGCAGTTCTTC | . | TRBJ2-1 | TRBV19 | .
CASSTTGSLWQPQHF | TGTGCCAGTAGTACCACAGGGAGCCTTTGGCAGCCCCAGCATTTT | . | TRBJ1-5 | TRBV19 | .
CASVPRERVNTEAFF | TGTGCCAGCGTTCCCCGTGAGAGGGTAAACACTGAAGCTTTCTTT | . | TRBJ1-1 | TRBV6-5 | .
CASRGTEDSYTEAFF | TGTGCCAGCAGGGGGACTGAGGACTCCTACACTGAAGCTTTCTTT | . | TRBJ1-1 | TRBV6-5 | .